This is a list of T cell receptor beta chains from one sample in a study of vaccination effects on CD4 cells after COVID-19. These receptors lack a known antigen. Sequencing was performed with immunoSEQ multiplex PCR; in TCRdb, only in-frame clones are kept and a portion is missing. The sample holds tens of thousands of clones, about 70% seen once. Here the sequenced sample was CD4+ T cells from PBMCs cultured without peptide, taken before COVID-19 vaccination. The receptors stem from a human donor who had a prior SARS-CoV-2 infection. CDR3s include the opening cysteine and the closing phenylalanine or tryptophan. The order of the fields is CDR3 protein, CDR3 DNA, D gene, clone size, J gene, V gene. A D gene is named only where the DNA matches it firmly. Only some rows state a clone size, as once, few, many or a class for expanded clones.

CDR3 protein: CATSDNGLAGGETQYF; CDR3 DNA: TGTGCCACCAGTGATAACGGACTAGCGGGAGGAGAGACCCAGTACTTC; D gene: TRBD2; clone size: NA; J gene: TRBJ2-5; V gene: TRBV24-1
CDR3 protein: CASSLVRGYEQYF; CDR3 DNA: TGTGCCAGCAGCTTAGTTAGAGGTTACGAGCAGTACTTC; D gene: NA; clone size: NA; J gene: TRBJ2-7; V gene: TRBV7-8
CDR3 protein: CASSYGLKNTGELFF; CDR3 DNA: TGTGCCAGCAGTTACGGGCTAAAGAACACCGGGGAGCTGTTTTTT; D gene: NA; clone size: few; J gene: TRBJ2-2; V gene: TRBV6-2/TRBV6-3
CDR3 protein: CASSQDLGAPPGTGELFF; CDR3 DNA: TGTGCCAGCAGCCAAGATCTGGGAGCGCCTCCGGGCACCGGGGAGCTGTTTTTT; D gene: NA; clone size: NA; J gene: TRBJ2-2; V gene: TRBV3-1/TRBV3-2
CDR3 protein: CASSPQGLNGEQYF; CDR3 DNA: TGTGCCAGCTCACCACAGGGCTTAAATGGCGAGCAGTACTTC; D gene: NA; clone size: NA; J gene: TRBJ2-7; V gene: TRBV18
CDR3 protein: CASSLVASDYEQYF; CDR3 DNA: TGTGCCAGCAGCTTAGTTGCTAGCGATTACGAGCAGTACTTC; D gene: NA; clone size: NA; J gene: TRBJ2-7; V gene: TRBV7-2
CDR3 protein: CAWTISGPATNEKLFF; CDR3 DNA: TGTGCCTGGACCATATCCGGACCTGCAACTAATGAAAAACTGTTTTTT; D gene: NA; clone size: NA; J gene: TRBJ1-4; V gene: TRBV30
CDR3 protein: CASSEGYDRTGAAQPQHF; CDR3 DNA: TGCGCCAGCAGTGAAGGTTATGACCGGACAGGGGCAGCTCAGCCCCAGCATTTT; D gene: TRBD1; clone size: once; J gene: TRBJ1-5; V gene: TRBV10-1
CDR3 protein: CASSYRQQGLYGYTF; CDR3 DNA: TGTGCCAGCAGTTACCGCCAACAGGGACTCTATGGCTACACCTTC; D gene: NA; clone size: NA; J gene: TRBJ1-2; V gene: TRBV6-5
CDR3 protein: CASSPTGGETEAFF; CDR3 DNA: TGTGCCAGCTCACCCACAGGGGGAGAAACTGAAGCTTTCTTT; D gene: TRBD1; clone size: NA; J gene: TRBJ1-1; V gene: TRBV18
CDR3 protein: CASSFGPFQGSRNTEAFF; CDR3 DNA: TGCGCCAGCAGCTTCGGCCCCTTCCAGGGTTCGAGAAACACTGAAGCTTTCTTT; D gene: NA; clone size: NA; J gene: TRBJ1-1; V gene: TRBV5-1
CDR3 protein: CASNRDENYGYTF; CDR3 DNA: TGTGCCAGCAATAGGGACGAAAACTATGGCTACACCTTC; D gene: NA; clone size: NA; J gene: TRBJ1-2; V gene: TRBV5-6
CDR3 protein: CASSRGQGHTEAFF; CDR3 DNA: TGTGCCAGCAGCCGTGGACAGGGGCACACTGAAGCTTTCTTT; D gene: TRBD1; clone size: NA; J gene: TRBJ1-1; V gene: TRBV6-6
CDR3 protein: CASQFGDSITYTQYF; CDR3 DNA: TGCGCCAGCCAATTCGGGGACAGCATCACATATACGCAGTATTTT; D gene: TRBD1; clone size: NA; J gene: TRBJ2-3; V gene: TRBV5-1
CDR3 protein: CASSPREGRGETQYF; CDR3 DNA: TGTGCCAGCAGCCCGCGGGAGGGCCGCGGGGAGACCCAGTACTTC; D gene: TRBD2; clone size: NA; J gene: TRBJ2-5; V gene: TRBV3-1/TRBV3-2
CDR3 protein: CASSLLGSNYGYTF; CDR3 DNA: TGTGCCAGCAGTCTACTAGGGAGTAACTATGGCTACACCTTC; D gene: NA; clone size: NA; J gene: TRBJ1-2; V gene: TRBV7-2
CDR3 protein: CASSETENEQFF; CDR3 DNA: TGTGCCAGCAGCGAAACGGAAAATGAGCAGTTCTTC; D gene: NA; clone size: NA; J gene: TRBJ2-1; V gene: TRBV28
CDR3 protein: CASSLGAGELFF; CDR3 DNA: TGTGCCAGCAGCTTAGGGGCCGGGGAGCTGTTTTTT; D gene: NA; clone size: NA; J gene: TRBJ2-2; V gene: TRBV11-3
CDR3 protein: CASSPRTGVTGELFF; CDR3 DNA: TGTGCCAGCAGTCCCCGGACAGGGGTGACCGGGGAGCTGTTTTTT; D gene: TRBD1; clone size: NA; J gene: TRBJ2-2; V gene: TRBV7-3
CDR3 protein: CASSPVAGAGETQYF; CDR3 DNA: TGTGCCAGCTCACCAGTAGCGGGAGCCGGGGAGACCCAGTACTTC; D gene: TRBD2; clone size: NA; J gene: TRBJ2-5; V gene: TRBV18
CDR3 protein: CASSPGYQETQYF; CDR3 DNA: TGTGCCAGCAGCCCCGGGTACCAAGAGACCCAGTACTTC; D gene: NA; clone size: few; J gene: TRBJ2-5; V gene: TRBV7-2
CDR3 protein: CASSLLAGDTYEQYF; CDR3 DNA: TGCGCCAGCAGCTTACTAGCGGGAGACACCTACGAGCAGTACTTC; D gene: TRBD2; clone size: once; J gene: TRBJ2-7; V gene: TRBV5-1
CDR3 protein: CASSEFQSRETQYF; CDR3 DNA: TGTGCCAGCAGTGAATTCCAATCTCGAGAGACCCAGTACTTC; D gene: NA; clone size: NA; J gene: TRBJ2-5; V gene: TRBV6-1
CDR3 protein: CASSQSITGGQETQYF; CDR3 DNA: TGTGCCAGCAGCCAATCAATAACAGGGGGTCAAGAGACCCAGTACTTC; D gene: TRBD1; clone size: NA; J gene: TRBJ2-5; V gene: TRBV7-2
CDR3 protein: CASSSRAFSNSDYYNEQFF; CDR3 DNA: TGTGCCAGCAGCTCCCGCGCGTTTAGTAATAGCGATTACTACAATGAGCAGTTCTTC; D gene: NA; clone size: NA; J gene: TRBJ2-1; V gene: TRBV13
CDR3 protein: CASVQEVDTEAFF; CDR3 DNA: TGTGCCAGCGTACAGGAGGTCGACACTGAAGCTTTCTTT; D gene: NA; clone size: NA; J gene: TRBJ1-1; V gene: TRBV6-5
CDR3 protein: CASELAGAYNEQFF; CDR3 DNA: TGTGCCAGCGAACTAGCGGGAGCTTACAATGAGCAGTTCTTC; D gene: TRBD2; clone size: once; J gene: TRBJ2-1; V gene: TRBV19
CDR3 protein: CASSLVGLGNTIYF; CDR3 DNA: TGCGCCAGCAGCTTGGTGGGGTTGGGAAACACCATATATTTT; D gene: NA; clone size: NA; J gene: TRBJ1-3; V gene: TRBV5-1
CDR3 protein: CSVADQPYEQYF; CDR3 DNA: TGCAGCGTAGCGGACCAGCCCTACGAGCAGTACTTC; D gene: NA; clone size: NA; J gene: TRBJ2-7; V gene: TRBV29-1
CDR3 protein: CASSNVQGGTDTQYF; CDR3 DNA: TGTGCCAGCAGCAACGTGCAGGGGGGGACAGATACGCAGTATTTT; D gene: NA; clone size: NA; J gene: TRBJ2-3; V gene: TRBV21-1
CDR3 protein: CATDRGHEQYF; CDR3 DNA: TGTGCCACGGACAGGGGCCACGAGCAGTACTTC; D gene: TRBD1; clone size: NA; J gene: TRBJ2-7; V gene: TRBV19
CDR3 protein: CATRYGTVQFF; CDR3 DNA: TGTGCCACCAGGTACGGGACAGTCCAGTTCTTC; D gene: TRBD1; clone size: NA; J gene: TRBJ2-1; V gene: TRBV15
CDR3 protein: CASSTLQGSTDTQYF; CDR3 DNA: TGTGCCAGCAGCACCCTACAGGGAAGCACAGATACGCAGTATTTT; D gene: NA; clone size: NA; J gene: TRBJ2-3; V gene: TRBV5-5
CDR3 protein: CASSQDWGRQETQYF; CDR3 DNA: TGCGCCAGCAGCCAAGATTGGGGGAGGCAAGAGACCCAGTACTTC; D gene: NA; clone size: NA; J gene: TRBJ2-5; V gene: TRBV4-1
CDR3 protein: CASRRGLYNEQFF; CDR3 DNA: TGTGCCAGCAGGCGGGGGCTATACAATGAGCAGTTCTTC; D gene: NA; clone size: NA; J gene: TRBJ2-1; V gene: TRBV12-3/TRBV12-4
CDR3 protein: CASTPTRNSYNEQFF; CDR3 DNA: TGTGCCAGTACCCCTACCAGGAACTCCTACAATGAGCAGTTCTTC; D gene: NA; clone size: NA; J gene: TRBJ2-1; V gene: TRBV19
CDR3 protein: CASSPRTDDTQYF; CDR3 DNA: TGTGCCAGCTCCCCCAGGACAGACGATACGCAGTATTTT; D gene: NA; clone size: NA; J gene: TRBJ2-3; V gene: TRBV18
CDR3 protein: CASTLGGLAGYNEQFF; CDR3 DNA: TGTGCCAGCACCCTCGGAGGACTAGCGGGTTACAATGAGCAGTTCTTC; D gene: TRBD2; clone size: NA; J gene: TRBJ2-1; V gene: TRBV28
CDR3 protein: CASRSKSPTGSGELFF; CDR3 DNA: TGTGCCAGCAGGTCCAAGAGCCCGACGGGGTCCGGGGAGCTGTTTTTT; D gene: NA; clone size: NA; J gene: TRBJ2-2; V gene: TRBV7-9
CDR3 protein: CASSVGKGFSTDTQYF; CDR3 DNA: TGTGCCAGCAGCGTAGGCAAGGGCTTTAGCACAGATACGCAGTATTTT; D gene: NA; clone size: few; J gene: TRBJ2-3; V gene: TRBV9
CDR3 protein: CATSEPGQGVGYTF; CDR3 DNA: TGTGCCACCAGTGAACCCGGACAGGGGGTAGGCTACACCTTC; D gene: TRBD1; clone size: NA; J gene: TRBJ1-2; V gene: TRBV24-1
CDR3 protein: CASSRTLGGTSTDTQYF; CDR3 DNA: TGTGCCAGCAGTCGAACACTCGGGGGAACCTCCACAGATACGCAGTATTTT; D gene: NA; clone size: NA; J gene: TRBJ2-3; V gene: TRBV3-1/TRBV3-2
CDR3 protein: CASSSGDYTGELFF; CDR3 DNA: TGTGCCAGCAGTTCAGGGGATTACACCGGGGAGCTGTTTTTT; D gene: NA; clone size: NA; J gene: TRBJ2-2; V gene: TRBV6-5
CDR3 protein: CASSKSGETGSGNTIYF; CDR3 DNA: TGTGCCAGCAGCAAAAGCGGGGAGACAGGCTCTGGAAACACCATATATTTT; D gene: NA; clone size: NA; J gene: TRBJ1-3; V gene: TRBV27
CDR3 protein: CASMPPGGRDEQFF; CDR3 DNA: TGTGCCAGTATGCCCCCGGGGGGCAGGGATGAGCAGTTCTTC; D gene: NA; clone size: NA; J gene: TRBJ2-1; V gene: TRBV19
CDR3 protein: CASSREGSGRDKETQYF; CDR3 DNA: TGTGCCAGCAGCCGAGAGGGTAGCGGGAGGGATAAAGAGACCCAGTACTTC; D gene: TRBD2; clone size: NA; J gene: TRBJ2-5; V gene: TRBV4-2